The source of this T cell receptor (beta chain) is a study of blood T cell repertoires in COVID-19. As for the study in general: T cells, B-cell-depleted T cells, or PBMCs provided the cDNA or gDNA that served as material.

This CDR3 has 15 amino acids. Between the trimmed V and J ends, which lost 3 bases and 2 bases, there was a span of 11 bases. CDR1 MNHNS and CDR2 SASEGT come from the germline V gene. Original handling: Estimation of nucleated cell counts relied on the amplification of reference gene primers. The method was immunoSEQ multiplex PCR; TCRdb's version includes in-frame clones alone and lacks a portion of them. V, J and clone size were drawn from that table, and D and trimming were deduced from the DNA. The sample lists 200,000 to 250,000 clones, around 81% occurring once. The V call is TRBV6-1, the J call TRBJ1-5; no clear D. Sequenced material: peripheral blood. The sequence came from a human donor in a cohort sampled during active COVID-19. In nucleotides, the CDR3 is TGTGCCAGCAGTGACGGATTAGCTGGCAATCAGCCCCAGCATTTT. It translates to CASSDGLAGNQPQHF.